These 25 T cell receptor beta chains were all obtained from the same sample, sequenced in a study of cytomegalovirus exposure and HLA in healthy donors. The protocol was immunoSEQ multiplex PCR, while the TCRdb copy is restricted to in-frame clones and leaves out a portion. The sample consists of about 180,000 clones, around nine tenths of them appearing once. What was sequenced was PBMCs. The source is a woman in her 30s in good health and CMV-seronegative.

The rearrangement links TRBV6-1 to TRBJ2-5, with TRBD1 matching 7 bases. Germline-derived CDR1 and CDR2 are MNHNS and SASEGT. The CDR3 sequence is 15 residues long. V trimming: 3 bases; J trimming: 0 bases; junction bases outside the gene matches: 4. The CDR3 DNA follows: TGTGCCAGCAGTGAGTTAACAGGGGACCAAGAGACCCAGTACTTC. It yields the protein CASSELTGDQETQYF.

The gene calls are TRBV4-1 and TRBJ1-3; 7 positions match TRBD1. V shed 7 bases and J 0 bases; nucleotides not matched to a gene: 6. Germline CDR1 and CDR2: MGHRA and YSYEKL. This CDR3 comprises 15 residues. CDR3 DNA: TGCGCCAGCACACACAGGGGCCACTCTGGAAACACCATATATTTT. It encodes CASTHRGHSGNTIYF.

V usage is TRBV6-1 and J usage is TRBJ1-1; D not certain. The V gene's germline CDR1 is MNHNS and CDR2 SASEGT. The CDR3 length is 14 residues. V was clipped by 6 bases and J by 2 bases, with 13 bases between them. CDR3 protein: CASSPFTGNTEAFF. CDR3 DNA sequence: TGTGCCAGCAGCCCGTTTACGGGTAACACTGAAGCTTTCTTT.

This clone was seen only once. The chain links TRBV28 to TRBJ1-2; D call uncertain. The CDR3 totals 12 residues. V lost 5 bases and J 8 bases, leaving 12 bases between the germline ends. Per germline, CDR1 MDHEN and CDR2 SYDVKM. Here the CDR3 DNA reads TGTGCCAGCAGTCAGGCTTCCTTAGGCTACACCTTC. Protein sequence: CASSQASLGYTF.

The chain has TRBV6-6 and TRBJ1-2; tentative D call: TRBD1 (6 bases). V lost 6 bases to trimming and J lost 3 bases, with 14 bases between them. Germline lookup yields CDR1 MNHNY and CDR2 SVGAGI (reference sequence). The CDR3 runs 14 residues. The DNA of the CDR3 is TGTGCCAGCAGCTCCCTACAGGGATACTATGGCTACACCTTC. This translates into CASSSLQGYYGYTF.

V and J are TRBV10-3 and TRBJ2-5; no firm D call. The germline V gene encodes CDR1 ENHRY and CDR2 SYGVKD. This CDR3 has 12 amino acids. V lost 4 bases and J lost 0, with 3 bases in between. The CDR3 nucleotides read TGTGCCATCAGTGGCGACCAAGAGACCCAGTACTTC. As protein: CAISGDQETQYF.

The chain couples TRBV2 to TRBJ2-1; TRBD1 might be the D (5 bases). The germline V and J ends were trimmed by 1 base and 6 bases, with 16 bases remaining between them. This CDR3 has 16 residues. In germline, CDR1 is SNHLY, CDR2 FYNNEI. CDR3 sequence reads: CASSEGVGLVRNEQFF. As DNA, the CDR3 is TGTGCCAGCAGTGAAGGTGTGGGGCTAGTTCGCAATGAGCAGTTCTTC.

V is TRBV19 and J is TRBJ1-2; TRBD1 might be the D (5 bases). CDR1 and CDR2 from the germline V gene are LNHDA and SQIVND (reference sequence). V lost 4 bases to trimming and J lost 6 bases, with 12 bases between them. The CDR3 spans 13 residues. The CDR3 nucleotides are TGTGCCAGTAGTACCGGGGGAAGCGATGGCTACACCTTC. It codes for CASSTGGSDGYTF. Full variable domain (remainder filled in from reference TRBV19 and TRBJ1-2): DGGITQSPKYLFRKEGQNVTLSCEQNLNHDAMYWYRQDPGQGLRLIYYSQIVNDFQKGDIAEGYSVSREKKESFPLTVTSAQKNPTAFYLCASSTGGSDGYTFGSGTRLTVV.

The chain has TRBV5-1 and TRBJ2-2, with 13 bases fitting TRBD2. The CDR3 covers 18 residues. The V gene end was trimmed by 3 bases and the J gene end by 4 bases; junction bases not matched to a gene: 9. The germline gives CDR1 SGHRS, CDR2 YFSETQ. In DNA, the CDR3 is TGCGCCAGCAGCTCAAGAATTACTAGCGGGGGGGTCACCGGGGAGCTGTTTTTT. Translation gives CASSSRITSGGVTGELFF.

The sample holds a few counts of this clone. The chain links TRBV19 to TRBJ2-7; D is ambiguous. The CDR3 runs to 13 residues. The V end lost 1 base, the J end lost 6 bases, and 10 bases lay between the germline ends. Germline lookup yields CDR1 LNHDA and CDR2 SQIVND (reference sequence). The CDR3 bases are TGTGCCAGTAGTATAGGGCCATTTCGCGAGCAGTACTTC. Amino acids: CASSIGPFREQYF.

The chain links TRBV5-1 to TRBJ1-1; D may be TRBD1 (6 bases). The V gene's germline CDR1 is SGHRS and CDR2 YFSETQ. V gave up 4 bases and J gave up 2 bases, with 12 bases separating them. This CDR3 has 14 amino acids. As DNA, the CDR3 is TGCGCCAGCAGCCGCCGGGACACCAACACTGAAGCTTTCTTT. It yields the protein CASSRRDTNTEAFF.

The V call is TRBV5-1, the J call TRBJ1-3, with TRBD1 matching over 10 bases. Germline CDR1 is SGHRS and CDR2 is YFSETQ. With 3 bases clipped from V and 1 base from J, the junction kept 13 bases outside the gene matches. This CDR3 is 19 amino acids long. This CDR3 is CASSSNPGQGFESGNTIYF. CDR3 DNA: TGCGCCAGCAGCTCTAATCCGGGACAGGGGTTCGAGTCTGGAAACACCATATATTTT.

Details on this clone: Distinct nucleotide sequences in the sample also encode this CDR3. This chain's CDR3 is CASSPGGTEAFF. CDR3 nucleotide sequence: TGTGCCAGCAGTCCGGGGGGGACTGAAGCTTTCTTT. The chain has TRBV27 and TRBJ1-1; possible D gene TRBD1, 5 bases. This CDR3 contains 12 residues. Between the trimmed V and J ends, which lost 5 bases and 5 bases, there was a span of 9 bases. CDR1 is MNHEY and CDR2 is SMNVEV in the germline V gene (reference sequence).

The chain carries TRBV4-3 and TRBJ1-1; D remains unclear. V lost 4 bases and J lost 7, with 16 bases in between. From germline, CDR1 is LGHNA and CDR2 YSLEER. The CDR3 covers 14 residues. CDR3 residues: CASSPGRENGEAFF. CDR3 in DNA: TGCGCCAGCAGCCCCGGACGGGAGAATGGTGAAGCTTTCTTT.

V gene TRBV18 combines with J gene TRBJ1-1, with D maybe TRBD1 (5 bases). CDR3 size: 16 residues. Deletions cut 3 bases from V and 0 bases from J, with 14 bases between. Germline CDR1 and CDR2: KGHSH and LQKENI. The CDR3 here is CASSPLGGLMNTEAFF. CDR3 DNA sequence: TGTGCCAGCTCACCTCTGGGGGGTCTCATGAACACTGAAGCTTTCTTT.

The chain employs TRBV7-9 and TRBJ2-1; 7 bases are shared with TRBD2. The V gene's germline CDR1 is SEHNR and CDR2 FQNEAQ (reference sequence). This CDR3 has 15 residues. J lost 2 bases, V lost 4 bases, and 5 bases had no gene match. This CDR3 is CASSSGLVPYNEQFF. The CDR3 DNA is TGTGCCAGCAGCTCCGGACTAGTCCCCTACAATGAGCAGTTCTTC.

This sequence joins TRBV6-1 and TRBJ2-7; 10 bases agree with TRBD1. Losses at the gene ends were 4 bases for V and 2 bases for J; bases not matched to a gene: 2. The CDR3 totals 14 residues. Germline loops: CDR1 MNHNS, CDR2 SASEGT. The CDR3 coding sequence is TGTGCCAGCAGTGCCGGGACAGGGGCCTACGAGCAGTACTTC. Residues: CASSAGTGAYEQYF.

The chain joins TRBV19 to TRBJ1-2; TRBD1 matches 9 bases. Germline CDR1 is LNHDA and CDR2 is SQIVND (reference sequence). CDR3 size: 16 residues. V dropped 3 bases and J dropped 8; count of bases not matched to a gene: 13. CDR3 loop: CASSILTGQGLLGYTF. CDR3 in DNA: TGTGCCAGTAGTATCCTAACGGGACAGGGCCTACTGGGCTACACCTTC.

A single count supports this clone. The chain couples TRBV2 to TRBJ1-3; D is possibly TRBD1 (5 bases). Per the germline V gene, CDR1 is SNHLY and CDR2 is FYNNEI. The CDR3 length is 14 residues. V lost 3 bases to trimming and J lost 1 base, with 7 bases between them. The CDR3 loop reads CASSDRVSGNTIYF. CDR3 nucleotide sequence: TGTGCCAGCAGTGACAGGGTGTCTGGAAACACCATATATTTT.

This clone was seen just once. V is TRBV6-5 and J is TRBJ1-1; 9 bases are shared with TRBD1. CDR3 length: 14 residues. Germline V gives CDR1 MNHEY, CDR2 SVGAGI. Trimming removed 6 bases from V and 4 bases from J; junction bases left unmatched: 6. CDR3: CASRAGTGSTEAFF. DNA for the CDR3: TGTGCCAGCAGAGCCGGGACAGGGTCCACTGAAGCTTTCTTT.

V and J are TRBV7-6 and TRBJ2-2; the match to TRBD1 covers 7 bases. Trimming removed 5 bases from V and 7 bases from J; junction bases left unmatched: 13. In germline, CDR1 is SGHVS, CDR2 FNYEAQ. The CDR3 length is 16 residues. CDR3 in amino acids: CASSLGQTGIGGELFF. For the CDR3, the DNA is TGTGCCAGCAGCCTAGGGCAGACAGGGATTGGCGGGGAGCTGTTTTTT. Full variable domain (remainder filled in from reference TRBV7-6 and TRBJ2-2): GAGVSQSPRYKVTKRGQDVALRCDPISGHVSLYWYRQALGQGPEFLTYFNYEAQQDKSGLPNDRFSAERPEGSISTLTIQRTEQRDSAMYRCASSLGQTGIGGELFFGEGSRLTVL.

CDR3 in amino acids: CASSPAGVGNTIYF. In DNA form, the CDR3 reads TGCGCCAGCAGCCCGGCGGGGGTAGGAAACACCATATATTTT. V is TRBV4-1 and J is TRBJ1-3; tentatively, D is TRBD1 (5 bases). Germline V lookup: CDR1 MGHRA, CDR2 YSYEKL. Deletions cut 4 bases from V and 4 bases from J, with 11 bases between. CDR3 length: 14 amino acids.

The J gene is TRBJ1-2, the V gene TRBV18; tentative D call: TRBD1 (5 bases). CDR1 and CDR2 from the germline V gene are KGHSH and LQKENI. V lost 3 bases and J lost 4, with 15 bases in between. The CDR3 length is 15 residues. The CDR3 DNA is TGTGCCAGCTCACCCTGGAGGGGCCCCCTCTATGGCTACACCTTC. Translated, it gives CASSPWRGPLYGYTF.

This chain links TRBV7-9 with TRBJ1-1; possibly TRBD1 for D (6 bases). Trimming left V 1 base short and J 1 base short, with 10 bases between. Germline V gives CDR1 SEHNR, CDR2 FQNEAQ (reference sequence). The length of the CDR3 is 15 residues. The CDR3 DNA is TGTGCCAGCAGCTTAGTCAGGGGCGAGAACACTGAAGCTTTCTTT. Its translation is CASSLVRGENTEAFF.

The CDR3 DNA follows: TGTGCCAGCAGCTTACTTCCTCAGGGGACAGATACGCAGTATTTT. It is translated as CASSLLPQGTDTQYF. The chain is built from TRBV11-2 and TRBJ2-3, with D possibly matching TRBD1 (6 bases). Trimming pared 2 bases from V and 3 bases from J, leaving 12 bases between. The CDR3 is made up of 15 amino acids. Germline V gene lookup returns CDR1 SGHAT and CDR2 FQNNGV. Variable domain in full (rest from reference TRBV11-2 and TRBJ2-3): EAGVAQSPRYKIIEKRQSVAFWCNPISGHATLYWYQQILGQGPKLLIQFQNNGVVDDSQLPKDRFSAERLKGVDSTLKIQPAKLEDSAVYLCASSLLPQGTDTQYFGPGTRLTVL.